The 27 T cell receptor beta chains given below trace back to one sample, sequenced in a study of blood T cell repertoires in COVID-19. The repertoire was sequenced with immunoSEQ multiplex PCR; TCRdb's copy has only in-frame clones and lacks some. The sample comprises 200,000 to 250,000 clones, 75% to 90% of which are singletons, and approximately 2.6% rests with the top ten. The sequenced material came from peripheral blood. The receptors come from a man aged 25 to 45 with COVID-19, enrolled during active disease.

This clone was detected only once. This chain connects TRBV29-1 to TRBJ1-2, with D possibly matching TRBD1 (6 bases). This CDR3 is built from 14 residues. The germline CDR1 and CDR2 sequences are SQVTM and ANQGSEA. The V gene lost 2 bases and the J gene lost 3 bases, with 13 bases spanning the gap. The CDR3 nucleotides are TGCAGCGTTGAAACGAGGACAGCCCACTATGGCTACACCTTC. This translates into CSVETRTAHYGYTF. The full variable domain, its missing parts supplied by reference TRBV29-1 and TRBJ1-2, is SAVISQKPSRDICQRGTSLTIQCQVDSQVTMMFWYRQQPGQSLTLIATANQGSEATYESGFVIDKFPISRPNLTFSTLTVSNMSPEDSSIYLCSVETRTAHYGYTFGSGTRLTVV.

The CDR3 region has the DNA TGTGCCAGCAGCCGGGACAGGGTAGAGGATGAAAAACTGTTTTTT. Translating gives CASSRDRVEDEKLFF. The V call is TRBV5-4, the J call TRBJ1-4; 9 nucleotides line up with TRBD1. V shed 4 bases and J 6 bases; nucleotides not matched to a gene: 7. The CDR3 runs 15 residues. Germline loops: CDR1 SGHNT, CDR2 YYREEE (reference sequence). Filled out from reference TRBV5-4 and TRBJ1-4, the complete variable domain reads ETGVTQSPTHLIKTRGQQVTLRCSSQSGHNTVSWYQQALGQGPQFIFQYYREEENGRGNFPPRFSGLQFPNYSSELNVNALELDDSALYLCASSRDRVEDEKLFFGSGTQLSVL.

The DNA for the CDR3 is TGTGCCAGCAGTTACCAGGGACAGGGTACGAATGAGCAGTTCTTC. Encoded protein: CASSYQGQGTNEQFF. This chain connects TRBV6-5 to TRBJ2-1, with TRBD1 matching over 9 bases. The length of the CDR3 is 15 residues. V dropped 2 bases and J dropped 7; count of bases not matched to a gene: 6. CDR1 is MNHEY, CDR2 SVGAGI, per germline.

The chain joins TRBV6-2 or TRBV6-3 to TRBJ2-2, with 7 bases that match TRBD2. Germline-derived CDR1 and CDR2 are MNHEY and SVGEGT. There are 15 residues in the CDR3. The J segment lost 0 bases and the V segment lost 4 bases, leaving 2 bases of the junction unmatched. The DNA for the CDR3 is TGTGCCAGCAGTTGGGGAGGGGCGAACACCGGGGAGCTGTTTTTT. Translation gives CASSWGGANTGELFF.

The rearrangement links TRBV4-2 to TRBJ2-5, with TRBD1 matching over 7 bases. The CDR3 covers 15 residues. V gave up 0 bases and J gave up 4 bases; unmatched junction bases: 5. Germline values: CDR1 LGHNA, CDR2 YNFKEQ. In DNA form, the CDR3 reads TGTGCCAGCAGCCAAGATCAAGGGGGCGTAGAGACCCAGTACTTC. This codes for CASSQDQGGVETQYF.

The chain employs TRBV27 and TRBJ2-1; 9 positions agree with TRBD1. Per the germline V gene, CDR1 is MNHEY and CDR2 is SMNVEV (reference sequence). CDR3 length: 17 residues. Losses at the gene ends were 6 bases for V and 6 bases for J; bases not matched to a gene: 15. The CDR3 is CASSKDRGPPHLNEQFF. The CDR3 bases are TGTGCCAGCAGCAAGGACAGGGGACCGCCTCATCTCAATGAGCAGTTCTTC.

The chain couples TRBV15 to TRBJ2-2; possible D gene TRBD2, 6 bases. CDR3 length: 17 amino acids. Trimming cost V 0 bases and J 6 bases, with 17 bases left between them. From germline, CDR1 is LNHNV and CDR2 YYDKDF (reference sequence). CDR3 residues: CATSRDRTKTNAGELFF. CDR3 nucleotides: TGTGCCACCAGCAGAGACCGGACTAAAACGAATGCCGGGGAGCTGTTTTTT.

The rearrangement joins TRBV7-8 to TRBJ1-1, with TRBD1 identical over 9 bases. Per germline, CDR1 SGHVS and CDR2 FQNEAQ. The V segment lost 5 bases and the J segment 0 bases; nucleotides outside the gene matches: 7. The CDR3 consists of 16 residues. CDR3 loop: CASSPQRDRVNTEAFF. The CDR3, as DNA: TGTGCCAGCAGCCCCCAGCGGGACAGGGTGAACACTGAAGCTTTCTTT.

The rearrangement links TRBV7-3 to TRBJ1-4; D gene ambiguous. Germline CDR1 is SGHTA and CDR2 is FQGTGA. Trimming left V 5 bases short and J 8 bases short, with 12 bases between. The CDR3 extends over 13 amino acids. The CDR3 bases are TGTGCCAGCAGCCGGAGGTTTGGAGAAAAACTGTTTTTT. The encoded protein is CASSRRFGEKLFF.

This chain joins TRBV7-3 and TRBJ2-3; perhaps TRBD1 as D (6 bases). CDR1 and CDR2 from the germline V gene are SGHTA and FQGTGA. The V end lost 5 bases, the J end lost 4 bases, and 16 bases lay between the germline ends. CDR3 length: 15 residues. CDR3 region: CASSPRGRGADTQYF. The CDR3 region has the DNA TGTGCCAGCAGCCCGAGGGGCAGGGGCGCAGATACGCAGTATTTT.

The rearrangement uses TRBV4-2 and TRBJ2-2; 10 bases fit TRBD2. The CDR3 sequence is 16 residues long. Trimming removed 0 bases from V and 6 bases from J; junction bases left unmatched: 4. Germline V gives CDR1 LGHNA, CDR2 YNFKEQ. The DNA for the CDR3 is TGTGCCAGCAGCCAAGATGCTAGCGGGAGTGCCGGGGAGCTGTTTTTT. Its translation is CASSQDASGSAGELFF.

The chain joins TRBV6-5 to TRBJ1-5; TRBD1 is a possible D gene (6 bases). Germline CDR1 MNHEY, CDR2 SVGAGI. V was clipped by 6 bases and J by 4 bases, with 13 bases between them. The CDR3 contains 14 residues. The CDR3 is CASRKTGSNQPQHF. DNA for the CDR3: TGTGCCAGCAGAAAGACAGGTTCTAATCAGCCCCAGCATTTT.

The CDR3 coding sequence is TGTGCCAGCAGGTACCGCGCTAGCGGCCAAGAGACCCAGTACTTC. Residues: CASRYRASGQETQYF. The chain joins TRBV6-6 to TRBJ2-5; TRBD2 agrees at 7 bases. This CDR3 has 15 amino acids. Germline lookup yields CDR1 MNHNY and CDR2 SVGAGI (reference sequence). V gave up 6 bases and J gave up 1 base; unmatched junction bases: 8.

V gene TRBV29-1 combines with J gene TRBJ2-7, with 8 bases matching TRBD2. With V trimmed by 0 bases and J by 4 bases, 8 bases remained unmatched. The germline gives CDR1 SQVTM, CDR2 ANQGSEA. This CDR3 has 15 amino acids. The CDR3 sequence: CSVEDPGGAGYEQYF. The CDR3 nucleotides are TGCAGCGTTGAAGATCCGGGGGGGGCCGGGTACGAGCAGTACTTC.

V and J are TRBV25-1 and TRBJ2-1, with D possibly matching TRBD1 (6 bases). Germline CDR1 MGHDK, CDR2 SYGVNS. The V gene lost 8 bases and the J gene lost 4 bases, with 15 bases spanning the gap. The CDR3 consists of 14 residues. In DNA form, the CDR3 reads TGTGCCAGCGGGCGGTTACAGGGTTACAATGAGCAGTTCTTC. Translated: CASGRLQGYNEQFF.

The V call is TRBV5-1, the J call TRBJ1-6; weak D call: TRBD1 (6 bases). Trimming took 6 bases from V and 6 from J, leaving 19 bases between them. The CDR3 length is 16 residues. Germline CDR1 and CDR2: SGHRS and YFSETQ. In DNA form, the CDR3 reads TGCGCCAGCACATTAGGGGGGGGCGAAGGTAATTCACCCCTCCACTTT. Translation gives CASTLGGGEGNSPLHF.

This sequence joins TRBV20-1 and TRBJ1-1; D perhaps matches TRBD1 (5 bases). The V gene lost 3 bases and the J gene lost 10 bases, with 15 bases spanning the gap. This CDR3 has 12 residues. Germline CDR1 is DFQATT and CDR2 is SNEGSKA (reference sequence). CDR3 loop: CSASRGEAVAFF. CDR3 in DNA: TGCAGTGCTAGTCGGGGGGAAGCGGTAGCTTTCTTT.

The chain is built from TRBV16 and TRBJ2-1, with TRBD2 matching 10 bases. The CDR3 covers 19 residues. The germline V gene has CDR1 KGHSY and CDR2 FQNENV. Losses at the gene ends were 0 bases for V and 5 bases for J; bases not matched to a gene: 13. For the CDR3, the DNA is TGTGCCAGCAGCCAATCTGCCTTGGCTAGCGGGAGAGGAGACAATGAGCAGTTCTTC. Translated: CASSQSALASGRGDNEQFF.

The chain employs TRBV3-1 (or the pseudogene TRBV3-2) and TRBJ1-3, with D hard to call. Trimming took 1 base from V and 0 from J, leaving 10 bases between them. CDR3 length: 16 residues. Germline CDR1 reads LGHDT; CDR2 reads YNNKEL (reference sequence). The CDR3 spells CASSQVSTRSGNTIYF. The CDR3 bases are TGTGCCAGCAGCCAAGTTTCGACTCGCTCTGGAAACACCATATATTTT.

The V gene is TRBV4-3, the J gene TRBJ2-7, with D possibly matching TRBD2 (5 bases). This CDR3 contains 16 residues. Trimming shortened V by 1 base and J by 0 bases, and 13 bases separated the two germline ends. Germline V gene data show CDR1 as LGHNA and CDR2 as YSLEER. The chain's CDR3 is CASSQGVFGSSYEQYF. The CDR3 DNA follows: TGCGCCAGCAGCCAAGGAGTCTTTGGGAGCTCCTACGAGCAGTACTTC.

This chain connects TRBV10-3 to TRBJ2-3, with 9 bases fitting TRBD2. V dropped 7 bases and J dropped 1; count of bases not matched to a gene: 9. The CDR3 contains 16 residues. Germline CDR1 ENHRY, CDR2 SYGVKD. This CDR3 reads CAITLGSGSGTDTQYF. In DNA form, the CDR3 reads TGTGCCATCACCCTAGGTAGCGGGAGTGGCACAGATACGCAGTATTTT.

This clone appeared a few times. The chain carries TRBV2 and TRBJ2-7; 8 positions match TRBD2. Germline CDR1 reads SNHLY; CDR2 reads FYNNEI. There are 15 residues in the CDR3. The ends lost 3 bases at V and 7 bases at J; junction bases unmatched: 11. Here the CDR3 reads CASSDWSGGPGEQYF. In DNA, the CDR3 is TGTGCCAGCAGTGACTGGTCGGGAGGGCCGGGTGAGCAGTACTTC.

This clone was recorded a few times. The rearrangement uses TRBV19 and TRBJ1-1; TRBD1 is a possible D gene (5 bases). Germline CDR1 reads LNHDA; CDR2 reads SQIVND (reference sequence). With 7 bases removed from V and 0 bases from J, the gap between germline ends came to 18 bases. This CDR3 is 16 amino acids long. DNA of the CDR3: TGTGCCAGTACTCCGGAGGGGAGGCTCATGAACACTGAAGCTTTCTTT. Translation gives CASTPEGRLMNTEAFF.

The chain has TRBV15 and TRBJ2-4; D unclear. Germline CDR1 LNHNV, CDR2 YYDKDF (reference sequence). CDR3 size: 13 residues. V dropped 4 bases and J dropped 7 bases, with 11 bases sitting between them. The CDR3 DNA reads TGTGCCACCAGCAAAAATGGCCCGAACATTCAGTACTTC. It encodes CATSKNGPNIQYF.

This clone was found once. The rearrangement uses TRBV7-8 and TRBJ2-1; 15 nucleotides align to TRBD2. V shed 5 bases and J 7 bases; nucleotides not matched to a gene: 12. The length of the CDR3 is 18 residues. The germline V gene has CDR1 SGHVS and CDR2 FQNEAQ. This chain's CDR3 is CASSVPRTSGGARNEQFF. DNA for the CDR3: TGTGCCAGCAGCGTCCCTCGGACTAGCGGGGGGGCCAGGAATGAGCAGTTCTTC.

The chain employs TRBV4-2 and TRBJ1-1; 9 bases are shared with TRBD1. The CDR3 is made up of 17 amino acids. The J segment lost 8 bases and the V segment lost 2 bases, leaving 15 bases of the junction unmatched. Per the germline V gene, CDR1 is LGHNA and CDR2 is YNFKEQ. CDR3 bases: TGTGCCAGCAGCCAAAATTCGCTAGGGACAGGGAATGCCGAAGCTTTCTTT. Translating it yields CASSQNSLGTGNAEAFF.

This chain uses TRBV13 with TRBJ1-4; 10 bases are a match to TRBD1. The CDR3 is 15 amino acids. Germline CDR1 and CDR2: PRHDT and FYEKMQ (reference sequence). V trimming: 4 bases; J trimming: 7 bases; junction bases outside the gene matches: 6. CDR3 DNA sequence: TGTGCCAGCAGCTCCCGGACAGGGGGTCTTGAAAAACTGTTTTTT. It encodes CASSSRTGGLEKLFF.